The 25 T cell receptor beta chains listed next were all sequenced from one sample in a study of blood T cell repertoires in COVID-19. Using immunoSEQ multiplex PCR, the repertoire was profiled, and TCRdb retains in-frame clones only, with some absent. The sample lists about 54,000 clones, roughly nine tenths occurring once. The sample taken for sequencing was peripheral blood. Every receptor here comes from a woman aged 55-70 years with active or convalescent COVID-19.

For the CDR3, the DNA is TGTGCCACGCAAGAGGGAGAGCAAGAGACCCAGTACTTC. Translation: CATQEGEQETQYF. This chain joins TRBV24-1 and TRBJ2-5; TRBD2 might be the D (5 bases). In germline, CDR1 is KGHDR, CDR2 SFDVKD. V was pared by 10 bases and J by 2 bases, with 13 bases between. The CDR3 totals 13 residues.

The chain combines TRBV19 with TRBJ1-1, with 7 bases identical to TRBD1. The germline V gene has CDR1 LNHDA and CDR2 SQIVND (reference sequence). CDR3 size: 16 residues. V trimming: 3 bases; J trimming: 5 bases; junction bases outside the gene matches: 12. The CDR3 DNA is TGTGCCAGTAGTATTTCGGGACAGAGAGGATCAACTGAAGCTTTCTTT. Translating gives CASSISGQRGSTEAFF. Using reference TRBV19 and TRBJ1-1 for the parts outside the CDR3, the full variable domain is DGGITQSPKYLFRKEGQNVTLSCEQNLNHDAMYWYRQDPGQGLRLIYYSQIVNDFQKGDIAEGYSVSREKKESFPLTVTSAQKNPTAFYLCASSISGQRGSTEAFFGQGTRLTVV.

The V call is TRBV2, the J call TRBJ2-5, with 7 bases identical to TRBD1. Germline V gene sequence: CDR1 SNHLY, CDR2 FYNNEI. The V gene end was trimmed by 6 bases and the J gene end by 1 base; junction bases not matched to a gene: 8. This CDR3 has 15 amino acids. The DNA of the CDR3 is TGTGCCAGCAGGCCGAGACAGGGTGCCCAAGAGACCCAGTACTTC. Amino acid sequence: CASRPRQGAQETQYF.

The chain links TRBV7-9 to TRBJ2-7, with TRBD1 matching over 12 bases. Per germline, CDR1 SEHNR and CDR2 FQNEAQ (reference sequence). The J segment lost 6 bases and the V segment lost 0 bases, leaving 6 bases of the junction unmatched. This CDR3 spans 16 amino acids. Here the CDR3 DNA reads TGTGCCAGCAGCTTAGCGGTCGGGACAGGGGGCAGCGAGCAGTACTTC. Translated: CASSLAVGTGGSEQYF.

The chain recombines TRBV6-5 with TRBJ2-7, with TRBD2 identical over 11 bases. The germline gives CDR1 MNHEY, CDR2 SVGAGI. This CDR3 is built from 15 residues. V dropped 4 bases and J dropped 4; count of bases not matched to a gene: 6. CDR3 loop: CASSSPSGRSYEQYF. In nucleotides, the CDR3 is TGTGCCAGCAGTTCCCCTAGCGGGAGGTCGTACGAGCAGTACTTC.

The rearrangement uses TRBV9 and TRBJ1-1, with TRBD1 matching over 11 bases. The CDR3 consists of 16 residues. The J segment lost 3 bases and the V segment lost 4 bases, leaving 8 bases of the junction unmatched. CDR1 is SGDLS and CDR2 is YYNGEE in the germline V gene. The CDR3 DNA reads TGTGCCAGCAGCTTCAGGACAGGGGGCAAGGACACTGAAGCTTTCTTT. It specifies CASSFRTGGKDTEAFF.

Here the CDR3 reads CASSLDLQALTF. The DNA of the CDR3 is TGTGCCAGCAGTTTAGATCTACAGGCCCTGACTTTC. J is TRBJ2-6 and V is TRBV28, with a tentative D call TRBD1 (5 bases). The length of the CDR3 is 12 residues. The V gene's germline CDR1 is MDHEN and CDR2 SYDVKM. V lost 2 bases and J lost 15, with 11 bases in between.

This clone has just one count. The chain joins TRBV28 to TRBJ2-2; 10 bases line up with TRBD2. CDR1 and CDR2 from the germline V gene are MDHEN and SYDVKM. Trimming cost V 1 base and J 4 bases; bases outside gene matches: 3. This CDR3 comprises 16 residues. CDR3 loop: CASSLFPSGGTGELFF. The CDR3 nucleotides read TGTGCCAGCAGTTTATTTCCTAGCGGGGGCACCGGGGAGCTGTTTTTT. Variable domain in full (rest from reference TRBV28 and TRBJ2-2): DVKVTQSSRYLVKRTGEKVFLECVQDMDHENMFWYRQDPGLGLRLIYFSYDVKMKEKGDIPEGYSVSREKKERFSLILESASTNQTSMYLCASSLFPSGGTGELFFGEGSRLTVL.

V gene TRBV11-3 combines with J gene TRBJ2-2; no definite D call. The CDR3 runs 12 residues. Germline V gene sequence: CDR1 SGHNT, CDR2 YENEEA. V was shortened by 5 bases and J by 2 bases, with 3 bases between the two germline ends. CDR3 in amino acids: CASSQNTGELFF. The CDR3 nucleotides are TGTGCCAGCAGCCAAAACACCGGGGAGCTGTTTTTT. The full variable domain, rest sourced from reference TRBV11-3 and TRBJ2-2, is EAGVVQSPRYKIIEKKQPVAFWCNPISGHNTLYWYLQNLGQGPELLIRYENEEAVDDSQLPKDRFSAERLKGVDSTLKIQPAELGDSAVYLCASSQNTGELFFGEGSRLTVL.

The CDR3 DNA sequence: TGTGCCAGCAGTTTTGACGGGGATTCACCCCTCCACTTT. This translates into CASSFDGDSPLHF. The V gene is TRBV27, the J gene TRBJ1-6; D not certain. The CDR3 extends over 13 amino acids. The V end lost 3 bases, the J end lost 8 bases, and 8 bases lay between the germline ends. Per the germline V gene, CDR1 is MNHEY and CDR2 is SMNVEV (reference sequence).

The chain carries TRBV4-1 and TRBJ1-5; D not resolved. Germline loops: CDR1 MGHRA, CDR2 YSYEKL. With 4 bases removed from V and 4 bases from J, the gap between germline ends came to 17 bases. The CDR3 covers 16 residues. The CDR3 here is CASSRVLTNSNQPQHF. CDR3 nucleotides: TGCGCCAGCAGCCGAGTCCTGACGAACAGTAATCAGCCCCAGCATTTT.

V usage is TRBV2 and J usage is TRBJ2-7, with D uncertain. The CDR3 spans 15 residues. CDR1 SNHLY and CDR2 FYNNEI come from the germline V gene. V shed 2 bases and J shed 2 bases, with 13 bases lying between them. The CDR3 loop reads CASSETSAPTYEQYF. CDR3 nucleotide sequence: TGTGCCAGCAGTGAAACGTCCGCTCCTACCTACGAGCAGTACTTC.

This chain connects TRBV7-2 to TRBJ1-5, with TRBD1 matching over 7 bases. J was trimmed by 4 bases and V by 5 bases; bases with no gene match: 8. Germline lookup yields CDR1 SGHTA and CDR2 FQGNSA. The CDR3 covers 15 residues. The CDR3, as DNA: TGTGCCAGCAGCGACCCGGGACAGATAAATCAGCCCCAGCATTTT. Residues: CASSDPGQINQPQHF.

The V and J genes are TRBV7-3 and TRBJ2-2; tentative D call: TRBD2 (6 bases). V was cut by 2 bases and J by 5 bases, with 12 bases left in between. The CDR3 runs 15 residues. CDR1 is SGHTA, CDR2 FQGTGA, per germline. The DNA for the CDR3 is TGTGCCAGCAGCTTACTGACGGGAGCAACCGGGGAGCTGTTTTTT. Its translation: CASSLLTGATGELFF.

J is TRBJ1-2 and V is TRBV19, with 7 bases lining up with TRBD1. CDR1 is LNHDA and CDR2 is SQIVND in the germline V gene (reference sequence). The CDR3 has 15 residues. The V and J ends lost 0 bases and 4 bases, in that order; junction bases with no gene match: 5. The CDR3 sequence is CASSIDYRGGYGYTF. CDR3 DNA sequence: TGTGCCAGTAGTATAGACTACAGGGGCGGCTATGGCTACACCTTC.

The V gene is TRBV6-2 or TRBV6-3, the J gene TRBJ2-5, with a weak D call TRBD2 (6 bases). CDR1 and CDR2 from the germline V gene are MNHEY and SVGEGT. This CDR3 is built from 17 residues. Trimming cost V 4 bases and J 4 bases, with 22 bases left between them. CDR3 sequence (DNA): TGTGCCAGCAGTTCCTTTAGCTGGGACTCCGAGCGAGAGACCCAGTACTTC. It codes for CASSSFSWDSERETQYF.

The CDR3 spells CATSPTGGYGYTF. DNA of the CDR3: TGTGCCACCAGCCCGACAGGGGGCTATGGCTACACCTTC. J is TRBJ1-2 and V is TRBV24-1, with TRBD1 identical over 9 bases. CDR1 and CDR2 (germline): KGHDR, SFDVKD. The CDR3 sequence is 13 residues long. V lost 7 bases to trimming and J lost 4 bases; unmatched junction nucleotides: 3.

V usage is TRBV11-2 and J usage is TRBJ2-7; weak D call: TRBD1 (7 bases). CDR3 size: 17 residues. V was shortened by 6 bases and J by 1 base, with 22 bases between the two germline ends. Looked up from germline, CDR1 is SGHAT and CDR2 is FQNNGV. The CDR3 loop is CASSTRVHRGGSYEQYF. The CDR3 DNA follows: TGTGCCAGCAGTACGAGAGTCCACAGGGGAGGATCCTACGAGCAGTACTTC.

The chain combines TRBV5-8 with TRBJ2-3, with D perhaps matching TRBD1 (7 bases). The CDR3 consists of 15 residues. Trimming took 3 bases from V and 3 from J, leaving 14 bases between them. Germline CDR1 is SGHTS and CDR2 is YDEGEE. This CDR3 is CASSSRQGGTDTQYF. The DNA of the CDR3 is TGTGCCAGCAGCTCCCGACAGGGAGGAACAGATACGCAGTATTTT.

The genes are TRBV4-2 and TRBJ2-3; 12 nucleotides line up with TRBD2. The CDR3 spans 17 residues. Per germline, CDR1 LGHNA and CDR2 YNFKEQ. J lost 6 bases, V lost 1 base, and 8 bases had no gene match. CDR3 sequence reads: CASSQGPDGTSGDTQYF. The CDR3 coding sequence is TGTGCCAGCAGCCAAGGCCCAGACGGGACTAGCGGGGATACGCAGTATTTT.

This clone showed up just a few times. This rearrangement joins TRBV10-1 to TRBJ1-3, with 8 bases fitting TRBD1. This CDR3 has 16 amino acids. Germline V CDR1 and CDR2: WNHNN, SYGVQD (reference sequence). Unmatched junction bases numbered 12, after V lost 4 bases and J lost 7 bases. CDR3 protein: CASSAFRTGTNNTIYF. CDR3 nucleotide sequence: TGCGCCAGCAGTGCGTTTCGGACAGGGACGAACAACACCATATATTTT.

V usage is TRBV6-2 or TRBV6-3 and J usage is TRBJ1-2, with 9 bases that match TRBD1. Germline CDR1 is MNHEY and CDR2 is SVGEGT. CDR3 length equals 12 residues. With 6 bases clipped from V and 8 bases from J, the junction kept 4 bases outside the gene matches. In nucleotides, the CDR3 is TGTGCCAGCAGCCGAGACAGGGGGGGCTACACCTTC. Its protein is CASSRDRGGYTF.

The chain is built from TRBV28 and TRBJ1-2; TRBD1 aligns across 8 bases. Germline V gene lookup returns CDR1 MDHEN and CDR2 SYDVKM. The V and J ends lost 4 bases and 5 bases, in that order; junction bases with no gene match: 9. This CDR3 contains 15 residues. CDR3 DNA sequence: TGTGCCAGCAGTTCTCTGGCAGGGGGCCGGTATGGCTACACCTTC. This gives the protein CASSSLAGGRYGYTF.

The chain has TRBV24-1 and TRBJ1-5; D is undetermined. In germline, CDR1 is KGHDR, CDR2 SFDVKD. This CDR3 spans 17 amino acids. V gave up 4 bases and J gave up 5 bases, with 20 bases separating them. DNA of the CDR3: TGTGCCACCAGTGAAGGCAGCGGCGGCCCTGGGTATCAGCCCCAGCATTTT. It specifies CATSEGSGGPGYQPQHF.

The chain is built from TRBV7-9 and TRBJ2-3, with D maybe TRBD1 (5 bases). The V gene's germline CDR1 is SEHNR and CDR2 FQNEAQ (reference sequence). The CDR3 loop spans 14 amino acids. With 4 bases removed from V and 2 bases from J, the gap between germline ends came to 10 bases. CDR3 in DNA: TGTGCCAGCAGCTCCTCCAGGGCCACAGATACGCAGTATTTT. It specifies CASSSSRATDTQYF. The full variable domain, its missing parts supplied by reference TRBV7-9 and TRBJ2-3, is DTGVSQNPRHKITKRGQNVTFRCDPISEHNRLYWYRQTLGQGPEFLTYFQNEAQLEKSRLLSDRFSAERPKGSFSTLEIQRTEQGDSAMYLCASSSSRATDTQYFGPGTRLTVL.